This T cell receptor (beta chain) emerged from a study of CD8 T cells in Susac syndrome. RNA amounts of 0.5 to 1 ug underwent reverse transcription with random hexamers. TCRdb reprocessed the immunoSEQ multiplex PCR reads via MiXCR and lists one record per CDR3 protein. The table has approximately 170,000 distinct CDR3 sequences, just under 95% seen once. Looked up from germline, CDR1 is DFQATT and CDR2 is SNEGSKA (reference sequence). Trimming took off 4 bases at V and 4 bases at J, with 10 bases between the two ends. CDR3 size: 13 residues. This sequence was found in a human donor in good health. The chain carries TRBV20-1 and TRBJ2-2; no firm D call. Sequenced material: CD4+ T cells from PBMCs. The CDR3 is CSAMVPGTGELFF. The CDR3 DNA sequence: TGCAGTGCTATGGTGCCGGGCACCGGGGAGCTGTTTTTT.